These 17 T cell receptor beta chains originate from one sample sequenced in a study of T cell responses to AZD1222 COVID-19 vaccine. TCRdb's copy holds only in-frame clones and misses some; the assay was immunoSEQ multiplex PCR. The table shows 100,000 to 150,000 clones, with more than 80% occurring only once. This specimen consisted of peripheral blood, obtained on day 0 of AZD1222 vaccination. Every receptor here comes from an adult in good health.

The V and J genes are TRBV4-1 and TRBJ2-7, with 10 bases fitting TRBD1. The germline gives CDR1 MGHRA, CDR2 YSYEKL. The CDR3 is made up of 18 amino acids. The V segment lost 4 bases and the J segment 4 bases; nucleotides outside the gene matches: 16. The CDR3 loop is CASSRDTARQGAMYEQYF. CDR3 in DNA: TGCGCCAGCAGCCGAGACACTGCCAGACAGGGGGCCATGTACGAGCAGTACTTC.

The chain carries TRBV5-1 and TRBJ1-6; TRBD1 agrees at 8 bases. The CDR3 has 15 residues. With V trimmed by 2 bases and J by 5 bases, 3 bases remained unmatched. Germline CDR1 reads SGHRS; CDR2 reads YFSETQ. CDR3 nucleotides: TGCGCCAGCAGCTTTCAGGGACAGGATAATTCACCCCTCCACTTT. This translates into CASSFQGQDNSPLHF.

This clone came up once. The CDR3 nucleotides read TGCGCCAGCAGCACCGGCGGGAGACCCTACGAGCAGTACTTC. Translation: CASSTGGRPYEQYF. The chain links TRBV5-1 to TRBJ2-7, with 7 bases matching TRBD2. The germline gives CDR1 SGHRS, CDR2 YFSETQ. V was pared by 4 bases and J by 2 bases, with 6 bases of the junction left unmatched. The CDR3 is made up of 14 amino acids.

This clone showed up just a few times. This sequence joins TRBV28 and TRBJ1-6, with D unclear. The germline CDR1 and CDR2 sequences are MDHEN and SYDVKM. V shed 5 bases and J shed 7 bases, with 15 bases lying between them. CDR3 length equals 15 residues. Here the CDR3 DNA reads TGTGCCAGCAGTCCGACGCGCCAGTACAATTCACCCCTCCACTTT. Translated: CASSPTRQYNSPLHF.

V usage is TRBV28 and J usage is TRBJ2-3; D unresolved. V was clipped by 4 bases and J by 5 bases, with 19 bases between them. Germline V lookup: CDR1 MDHEN, CDR2 SYDVKM. The CDR3 is 16 amino acids. The CDR3 bases are TGTGCCAGCAGTTATAAGGGTAACGGCCGGAGAGATACGCAGTATTTT. Translating gives CASSYKGNGRRDTQYF. Filled out from reference TRBV28 and TRBJ2-3, the complete variable domain reads DVKVTQSSRYLVKRTGEKVFLECVQDMDHENMFWYRQDPGLGLRLIYFSYDVKMKEKGDIPEGYSVSREKKERFSLILESASTNQTSMYLCASSYKGNGRRDTQYFGPGTRLTVL.

This clone was recorded only once. Here the CDR3 reads CASSYPGTVNRKMNTGELFF. The DNA for the CDR3 is TGTGCCAGCAGTTATCCCGGGACAGTCAATAGGAAGATGAACACCGGGGAGCTGTTTTTT. The rearrangement links TRBV6-2 or TRBV6-3 to TRBJ2-2; TRBD1 agrees at 7 bases. V was pared by 3 bases and J by 1 base, with 17 bases of the junction left unmatched. The CDR3 spans 20 residues. Germline loops: CDR1 MNHEY, CDR2 SVGEGT.

Only one count was recorded for this clone. V gene TRBV25-1 combines with J gene TRBJ2-2; possibly TRBD1 for D (6 bases). The CDR3 contains 15 residues. In germline, CDR1 is MGHDK, CDR2 SYGVNS. V lost 1 base, J lost 7 bases, and 13 bases lay in between. The DNA for the CDR3 is TGTGCCAGCAGTGAATCAACAGGGTGGGACGGGGAGCTGTTTTTT. Protein sequence: CASSESTGWDGELFF.

The V and J genes are TRBV7-2 and TRBJ2-5; TRBD1 or TRBD2 may be the D gene (5 bases each). Germline CDR1 SGHTA, CDR2 FQGNSA. Trimming removed 4 bases at V and 1 base at J, with 10 bases between. There are 14 residues in the CDR3. CDR3 in DNA: TGTGCCAGCAGCTCGGGACCTAGCCAAGAGACCCAGTACTTC. Protein: CASSSGPSQETQYF. The whole variable domain, filled in from reference TRBV7-2 and TRBJ2-5, reads GAGVSQSPSNKVTEKGKDVELRCDPISGHTALYWYRQSLGQGLEFLIYFQGNSAPDKSGLPSDRFSAERTGGSVSTLTIQRTQQEDSAVYLCASSSGPSQETQYFGPGTRLLVL.

This sequence joins TRBV24-1 and TRBJ2-3; perhaps TRBD2 as D (5 bases). Germline V CDR1 and CDR2: KGHDR, SFDVKD. This CDR3 comprises 16 residues. Trimming removed 4 bases from V and 0 bases from J, with 13 bases in between. The CDR3 region is CATSDQDGLSTDTQYF. CDR3 in DNA: TGTGCCACCAGTGACCAGGACGGACTTAGCACAGATACGCAGTATTTT.

The chain uses TRBV28 and TRBJ2-7, with D perhaps matching TRBD2 (6 bases). CDR3 length equals 15 residues. V was trimmed by 8 bases and J by 0 bases, leaving 17 bases between them. The germline gives CDR1 MDHEN, CDR2 SYDVKM. CDR3 DNA sequence: TGTGCCAGCCGCGGACACGCGGGGAGCTCCTACGAGCAGTACTTC. This codes for CASRGHAGSSYEQYF.

The chain has TRBV3-1 (or the pseudogene TRBV3-2) and TRBJ1-5; no clear D. The ends were cut back, 2 bases at V and 4 bases at J, with 6 bases in the middle. Germline V gene data show CDR1 as LGHDT and CDR2 as YNNKEL (reference sequence). The CDR3 loop spans 13 amino acids. The CDR3 DNA is TGTGCCAGCAGCCAAAGAGAGAATCAGCCCCAGCATTTT. It codes for CASSQRENQPQHF.

Points on this clone: Germline is not matched at one junction end, which may reflect a read error. This chain links TRBV3-1 (or the pseudogene TRBV3-2) with TRBJ2-1; TRBD2 aligns across 8 bases. The CDR3 consists of 16 residues. Germline-derived CDR1 and CDR2 are LGHDT and YNNKEL (reference sequence). In nucleotides, the CDR3 is TGTGCCAGCACCCAAGCAGGGACTAGAGCGAACAATGAGCAGTTCTTC. Translating it yields CASTQAGTRANNEQFF.

The chain has TRBV28 and TRBJ1-5; D not certain. The germline V gene has CDR1 MDHEN and CDR2 SYDVKM. This CDR3 region has 11 residues. The V end lost 3 bases, the J end lost 6 bases, and 3 bases lay between the germline ends. CDR3 sequence reads: CASSFSQPQHF. The CDR3 region has the DNA TGTGCCAGCAGTTTTAGTCAGCCCCAGCATTTT.

In its sample, this clone was seen a few times. This chain uses TRBV7-9 with TRBJ1-5, with D possibly TRBD1 on 6 matching bases. The CDR3 totals 14 residues. From germline, CDR1 is SEHNR and CDR2 FQNEAQ (reference sequence). Trimming took off 5 bases at V and 1 base at J, with 9 bases between the two ends. The CDR3 protein is CASSQGQSNQPQHF. CDR3 DNA: TGTGCCAGCAGCCAGGGGCAGAGCAATCAGCCCCAGCATTTT. The complete variable domain, with remaining parts taken from reference TRBV7-9 and TRBJ1-5, reads DTGVSQNPRHKITKRGQNVTFRCDPISEHNRLYWYRQTLGQGPEFLTYFQNEAQLEKSRLLSDRFSAERPKGSFSTLEIQRTEQGDSAMYLCASSQGQSNQPQHFGDGTRLSIL.

J is TRBJ2-5 and V is TRBV4-3; 7 bases are shared with TRBD2. V dropped 0 bases and J dropped 0; count of bases not matched to a gene: 1. The CDR3 extends over 15 amino acids. The germline V gene encodes CDR1 LGHNA and CDR2 YSLEER. CDR3 in DNA: TGCGCCAGCAGCCAAGATGCGGGGGACCAAGAGACCCAGTACTTC. It encodes CASSQDAGDQETQYF.

This chain connects TRBV9 to TRBJ1-2; 8 nucleotides align to TRBD1. V shed 4 bases, J shed 5 bases, and the junction held 7 bases outside the gene matches. The CDR3 is 14 residues long. CDR1 is SGDLS, CDR2 YYNGEE, per germline. The chain's CDR3 is CASSLAGGVYGYTF. The DNA of the CDR3 is TGTGCCAGCAGCCTTGCAGGGGGCGTTTATGGCTACACCTTC.

V gene TRBV28 combines with J gene TRBJ1-2, with 8 positions matching TRBD1. CDR1 and CDR2 from the germline V gene are MDHEN and SYDVKM. This CDR3 region has 13 residues. V lost 8 bases and J lost 7; bases outside the gene matches: 9. This CDR3 reads CASSLWTGSGYTF. The CDR3 DNA follows: TGTGCCAGCTCTTTGTGGACAGGGAGTGGCTACACCTTC.